These T cell receptor beta chains were read from a single sample in a study of CD8 T cells in ankylosing spondylitis. Using its own MiXCR run on the 5' RACE reads, TCRdb lists one record per CDR3 protein. The repertoire has about 460,000 distinct CDR3 sequences, approximately 5.3% of them found once; the top ten carry approximately 3.5%. The specimen was blood, either unsorted or a sorted T cell fraction (not recorded which). All receptors derive from a male donor with ankylosing spondylitis. CDR3s include the opening cysteine and the closing phenylalanine or tryptophan. D genes are given only for firm matches. Clone size is given for some rows only: seen once, a few or many times, or a class if the clone is expanded.

j_gene,d_gene,v_gene,abundance,CDR3aa,CDR3nt
TRBJ2-7,-,TRBV4-1,many,CASSQEWDSPYEQYF,TGCGCCAGCAGCCAAGAGTGGGACTCCCCCTACGAGCAGTACTTC
TRBJ1-5,-,TRBV25-1,many,CASIDRRVFSNQPQHF,TGTGCCAGCATCGATCGTAGGGTATTTAGCAATCAGCCCCAGCATTTT
TRBJ2-2,-,TRBV6-5,many,CASSYSSVGELFF,TGTGCCAGCAGTTACTCCTCCGTCGGGGAGCTGTTTTTT
TRBJ2-7,TRBD1,TRBV6-1,few,CASQIRQGGYEQYF,TGTGCCAGCCAGATCCGACAGGGGGGCTACGAGCAGTACTTC
TRBJ2-5,-,TRBV5-1,many,CASSLSPLRETQYF,TGCGCCAGCAGCTTGTCACCCCTTAGGGAGACCCAGTACTTC
TRBJ2-3,-,TRBV6-6,many,CASRIGSDTQYF,TGTGCCAGCAGGATAGGATCAGATACGCAGTATTTT
TRBJ2-1,TRBD2,TRBV20-1,few,CSARDRGSGRASTREQFF,TGCAGTGCTAGAGATCGGGGTAGCGGGAGGGCCTCGACTCGAGAGCAGTTCTTC
TRBJ2-5,TRBD2,TRBV11-2,many,CASSLVPSGLQETQYF,TGTGCCAGCAGCTTAGTTCCTAGCGGCCTCCAAGAGACCCAGTACTTC
TRBJ1-2,-,TRBV20-1,many,CSAAESGGAKGYTF,TGCAGTGCGGCCGAAAGCGGGGGGGCTAAGGGCTACACCTTC
TRBJ1-2,-,TRBV3-1,few,CASSQATGLYYGYTF,TGTGCCAGCAGCCAAGCCACAGGGCTGTACTATGGCTACACCTTC
TRBJ2-1,TRBD2,TRBV7-9,-,CASSLAYGTSGGLFF,TGTGCCAGCAGCTTAGCGTATGGGACTAGCGGGGGGTTGTTCTTC
TRBJ2-1,TRBD2,TRBV30,many,CAWSVGTTSYNEQFF,TGTGCCTGGAGTGTAGGGACTACGAGCTACAATGAGCAGTTCTTC
TRBJ1-1,TRBD1,TRBV5-1,-,CASSDQGVDTEAFF,TGCGCCAGCAGCGATCAGGGGGTAGATACTGAAGCTTTCTTT
TRBJ1-1,-,TRBV20-1,many,CSARNQPNTEAFF,TGCAGTGCGCGAAATCAGCCGAACACTGAAGCTTTCTTT
TRBJ2-7,-,TRBV2,few,CASSEKGYEQYF,TGTGCCAGCAGTGAAAAGGGCTACGAGCAGTACTTC
TRBJ2-2,TRBD2,TRBV20-1,few,CSARGPSGRTGTGELFF,TGCAGTGCTAGAGGGCCTAGCGGGAGGACAGGCACCGGGGAGCTGTTTTTT
TRBJ2-7,TRBD1,TRBV4-2,many,CASSQEGTGINEQYF,TGTGCCAGCAGCCAAGAAGGGACAGGGATCAACGAGCAGTACTTC
TRBJ2-1,-,TRBV20-1,few,CSASWTGENEQFF,TGCAGTGCTAGTTGGACCGGGGAAAATGAGCAGTTCTTC
TRBJ2-6,TRBD1,TRBV5-1,few,CASNRGVLSSGANVLTF,TGCGCCAGCAACAGGGGGGTCCTAAGCTCTGGGGCCAACGTCCTGACTTTC
TRBJ1-5,-,TRBV29-1,many,CSPWGDRGGQPQHF,TGCAGCCCCTGGGGGGACCGCGGGGGTCAGCCCCAGCATTTT
TRBJ2-1,TRBD2,TRBV28,many,CASRGLATYNEQFF,TGTGCCAGCAGGGGACTAGCGACCTACAATGAGCAGTTCTTC
TRBJ2-7,-,TRBV6-1,many,CASAFYLGPYEQYF,TGTGCCAGCGCCTTTTATCTAGGGCCCTACGAGCAGTACTTC
TRBJ1-5,-,TRBV3-1,many,CASSQGGQGGNQPQHF,TGTGCCAGCAGCCAAGGGGGGCAGGGCGGCAATCAGCCCCAGCATTTT
TRBJ2-5,TRBD2,TRBV6-1,few,CASSALAGAFQETQYF,TGTGCCAGCAGTGCACTAGCGGGGGCCTTCCAAGAGACCCAGTACTTC
TRBJ1-2,-,TRBV4-3,many,CASSPNEGLGYGYTF,TGCGCCAGCAGCCCGAATGAGGGCTTGGGATATGGCTACACCTTC
TRBJ2-3,-,TRBV20-1,many,CSASSWRGTSTDTQYF,TGCAGTGCTAGTAGCTGGCGCGGAACTAGCACAGATACGCAGTATTTT
TRBJ1-6,-,TRBV7-9,many,CASSLDRDIYYNSPLHF,TGTGCCAGCAGCTTAGACCGGGACATCTATTATAATTCACCCCTCCACTTT
TRBJ2-1,-,TRBV24-1,few,CATIGLNNEQFF,TGTGCCACCATTGGGCTTAACAATGAGCAGTTCTTC
TRBJ1-2,TRBD1,TRBV20-1,many,CSAQDFRGRGYTF,TGCAGTGCTCAAGATTTCAGGGGGCGCGGCTACACCTTC
TRBJ1-5,-,TRBV29-1,many,CSVGFRDQPQHF,TGCAGCGTTGGATTTAGGGACCAGCCCCAGCATTTT
TRBJ2-3,TRBD2,TRBV7-9,many,CASSLNGLAADTQYF,TGTGCCAGCAGCCTGAACGGACTAGCCGCAGATACGCAGTATTTT
TRBJ2-3,-,TRBV28,few,CASRAAGGGSDTQYF,TGTGCCAGCAGGGCTGCCGGAGGAGGGTCAGATACGCAGTATTTT
TRBJ2-7,-,TRBV29-1,many,CSAWDPQVYEQYF,TGCAGCGCGTGGGACCCCCAGGTCTACGAGCAGTACTTC
TRBJ2-2,TRBD2,TRBV6-2/TRBV6-3,-,CASRAAGLATGELFF,TGTGCCAGCAGGGCCGCGGGACTAGCGACCGGGGAGCTGTTTTTT
TRBJ2-5,TRBD2,TRBV4-2,many,CASSQGLGGGETQYF,TGTGCCAGCAGCCAGGGACTAGGCGGAGGAGAGACCCAGTACTTC
TRBJ2-1,-,TRBV10-1,many,CASSEGRGLEQFF,TGCGCCAGCAGTGAAGGGAGGGGGCTCGAGCAGTTCTTC
TRBJ1-5,-,TRBV20-1,many,CSALRDFNQPQHF,TGCAGTGCCCTCCGGGACTTCAATCAGCCCCAGCATTTT
TRBJ2-2,TRBD1,TRBV7-2,many,CASSPQGVNAGELFF,TGTGCCAGCAGCCCCCAGGGGGTAAACGCCGGGGAGCTGTTTTTT
TRBJ2-5,TRBD2,TRBV9,few,CASGLSGGAGETQYF,TGTGCCAGCGGCCTTAGCGGGGGGGCGGGAGAGACCCAGTACTTC
TRBJ2-4,-,TRBV20-1,many,CSGTQNIQYF,TGCAGTGGGACCCAAAACATTCAGTACTTC
TRBJ2-1,TRBD1,TRBV7-3,many,CASSLQGAGYNEQFF,TGTGCCAGCAGCTTACAGGGGGCGGGATACAATGAGCAGTTCTTC
TRBJ1-5,-,TRBV20-1,many,CSAGMDTNQPQHF,TGCAGTGCTGGAATGGACACCAATCAGCCCCAGCATTTT
TRBJ2-1,-,TRBV5-1,many,CASSLVQGLEQFF,TGCGCCAGCAGCTTGGTTCAGGGTCTTGAGCAGTTCTTC
TRBJ1-2,-,TRBV7-8,many,CASSLGTDGYGYTF,TGTGCCAGCAGCTTAGGAACTGATGGATATGGCTACACCTTC
TRBJ2-2,-,TRBV5-1,-,CASSWVTGELFF,TGCGCCAGCAGCTGGGTTACCGGGGAGCTGTTTTTT
TRBJ2-1,-,TRBV7-3,-,CASSTRSSYNEQFF,TGTGCCAGCAGCACCCGTAGTTCCTACAATGAGCAGTTCTTC
TRBJ2-7,TRBD2,TRBV6-2/TRBV6-3,many,CATETSREQYF,TGTGCCACTGAGACTAGCCGAGAGCAGTACTTC
TRBJ2-7,TRBD2,TRBV5-1,many,CASSLLEREFSEQYF,TGCGCCAGCAGCCTACTGGAGCGGGAGTTCTCCGAGCAGTACTTC
TRBJ2-1,TRBD1,TRBV24-1,few,CATRRDSNEQFF,TGTGCCACCCGCCGGGACAGCAATGAGCAGTTCTTC
TRBJ1-5,-,TRBV28,many,CAVESSNQPQHF,TGTGCCGTAGAAAGTAGCAATCAGCCCCAGCATTTT
TRBJ2-3,TRBD1,TRBV5-4,few,CASSFIVGGRDTQYF,TGTGCCAGCAGCTTCATCGTAGGGGGCAGAGATACGCAGTATTTT
TRBJ2-7,-,TRBV7-2,many,CASSLLGRLSYEQYF,TGTGCCAGCAGCTTACTGGGACGCCTCTCCTACGAGCAGTACTTC
TRBJ1-4,TRBD1,TRBV20-1,many,CSAGDRESEKLFF,TGCAGTGCTGGGGACAGGGAGAGCGAAAAACTGTTTTTT
TRBJ2-7,-,TRBV7-6,many,CASSLAVGPTGEQYF,TGTGCCAGCAGCTTAGCCGTAGGCCCTACGGGCGAGCAGTACTTC
TRBJ2-2,-,TRBV24-1,many,CATSDASGANTGELFF,TGTGCCACCAGTGATGCAAGCGGAGCGAACACCGGGGAGCTGTTTTTT
TRBJ2-1,TRBD2,TRBV6-1,many,CASRRPRTSGDNEQFF,TGTGCCAGCAGACGCCCCAGGACTAGCGGCGACAATGAGCAGTTCTTC
TRBJ1-2,-,TRBV15,many,CATSRDSRFYGYTF,TGTGCCACCAGCAGGGACAGCCGCTTTTATGGCTACACCTTC
TRBJ2-7,-,TRBV9,many,CASSTDTLNYEQYF,TGTGCCAGCAGCACCGACACTTTGAATTACGAGCAGTACTTC
TRBJ1-2,TRBD1,TRBV20-1,many,CSAGDRGGYGYTF,TGCAGTGCTGGGGACAGGGGGGGCTATGGCTACACCTTC